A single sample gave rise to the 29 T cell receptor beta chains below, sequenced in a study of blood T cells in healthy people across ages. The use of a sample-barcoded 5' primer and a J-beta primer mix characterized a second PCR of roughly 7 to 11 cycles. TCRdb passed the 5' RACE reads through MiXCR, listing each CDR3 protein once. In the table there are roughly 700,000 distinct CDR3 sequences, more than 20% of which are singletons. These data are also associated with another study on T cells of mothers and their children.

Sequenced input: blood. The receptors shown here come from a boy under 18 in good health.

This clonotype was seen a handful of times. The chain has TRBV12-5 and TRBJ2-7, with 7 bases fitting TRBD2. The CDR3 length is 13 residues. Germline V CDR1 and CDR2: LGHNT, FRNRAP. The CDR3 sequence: CATTGTNSYEQYF. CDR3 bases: TGTGCCACAACCGGGACTAACTCCTACGAGCAGTACTTC.

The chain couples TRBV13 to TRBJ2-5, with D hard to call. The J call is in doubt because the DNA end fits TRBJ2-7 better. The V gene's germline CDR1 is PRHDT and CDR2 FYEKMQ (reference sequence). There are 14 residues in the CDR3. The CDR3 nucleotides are TGTGCCAGCAGCTTAGGAGGATACAGCGACGAGCAGTACTTC. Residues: CASSLGGYSDEQYF.

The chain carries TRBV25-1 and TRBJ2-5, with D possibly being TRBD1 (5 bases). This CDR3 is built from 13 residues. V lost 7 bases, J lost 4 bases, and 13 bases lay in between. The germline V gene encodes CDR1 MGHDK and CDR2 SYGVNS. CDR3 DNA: TGTGCCAGCACCCTATATAGGGGAGAGACCCAGTACTTC. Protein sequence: CASTLYRGETQYF.

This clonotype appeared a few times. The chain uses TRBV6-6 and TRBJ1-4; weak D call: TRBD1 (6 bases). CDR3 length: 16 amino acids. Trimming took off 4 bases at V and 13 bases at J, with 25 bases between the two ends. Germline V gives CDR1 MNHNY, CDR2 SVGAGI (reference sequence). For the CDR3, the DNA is TGTGCCAGCAGTTTTGGAAGACAGGATCCGACCTATGGACTGTTTTTT. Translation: CASSFGRQDPTYGLFF.

The CDR3 sequence: CSVDSDRGLDEQFF. The DNA of the CDR3 is TGCAGCGTTGATTCCGACAGAGGGCTCGATGAGCAGTTCTTC. This chain links TRBV29-1 with TRBJ2-1; tentatively, D is TRBD1 or TRBD2 (5 bases each). This CDR3 has 14 amino acids. V was shortened by 3 bases and J by 8 bases, with 17 bases between the two germline ends. Germline V lookup: CDR1 SQVTM, CDR2 ANQGSEA.

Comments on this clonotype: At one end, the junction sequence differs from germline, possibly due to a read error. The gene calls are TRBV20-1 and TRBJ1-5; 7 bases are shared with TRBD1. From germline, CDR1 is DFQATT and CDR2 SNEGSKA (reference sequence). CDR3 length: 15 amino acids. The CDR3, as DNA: TGCAGTGCTACCCCGACAGGGCTGAACAATCCGCCCCAGCATTTT. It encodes CSATPTGLNNPPQHF.

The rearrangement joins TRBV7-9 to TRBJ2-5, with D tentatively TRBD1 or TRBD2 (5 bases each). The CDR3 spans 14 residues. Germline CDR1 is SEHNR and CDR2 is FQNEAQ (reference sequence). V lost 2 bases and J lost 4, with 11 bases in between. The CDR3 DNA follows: TGTGCCAGCAGCTTATGGGACGGAGCAGAGACCCAGTACTTC. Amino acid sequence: CASSLWDGAETQYF. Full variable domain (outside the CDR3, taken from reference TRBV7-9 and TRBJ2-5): DTGVSQNPRHKITKRGQNVTFRCDPISEHNRLYWYRQTLGQGPEFLTYFQNEAQLEKSRLLSDRFSAERPKGSFSTLEIQRTEQGDSAMYLCASSLWDGAETQYFGPGTRLLVL.

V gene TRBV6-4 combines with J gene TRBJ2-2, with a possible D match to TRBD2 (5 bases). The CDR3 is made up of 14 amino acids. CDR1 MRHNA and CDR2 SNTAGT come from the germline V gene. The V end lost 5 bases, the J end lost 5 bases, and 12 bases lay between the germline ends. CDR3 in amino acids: CASSRTTGTGELFF. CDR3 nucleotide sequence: TGTGCCAGCAGTAGGACCACGGGAACCGGGGAGCTGTTTTTT.

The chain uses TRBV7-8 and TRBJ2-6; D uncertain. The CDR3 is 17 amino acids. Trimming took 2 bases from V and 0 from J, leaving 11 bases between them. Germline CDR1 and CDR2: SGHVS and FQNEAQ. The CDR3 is CASSLRDITSGANVLTF. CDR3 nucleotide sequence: TGTGCCAGCAGCTTACGCGACATCACCTCTGGGGCCAACGTCCTGACTTTC. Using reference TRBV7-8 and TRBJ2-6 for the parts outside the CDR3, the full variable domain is GAGVSQSPRYKVAKRGQDVALRCDPISGHVSLFWYQQALGQGPEFLTYFQNEAQLDKSGLPSDRFFAERPEGSVSTLKIQRTQQEDSAVYLCASSLRDITSGANVLTFGAGSRLTVL.

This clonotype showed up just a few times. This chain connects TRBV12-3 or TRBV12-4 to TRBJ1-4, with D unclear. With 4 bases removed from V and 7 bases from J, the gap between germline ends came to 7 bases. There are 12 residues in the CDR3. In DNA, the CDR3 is TGTGCCAGCAGTTACATCGGTGAAAAACTGTTTTTT. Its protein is CASSYIGEKLFF.

CDR3 residues: CASSYSGRTTSTDTQYF. The CDR3, as DNA: TGTGCCAGCAGTTACAGCGGGAGGACAACTAGCACAGATACGCAGTATTTT. This sequence joins TRBV6-5 and TRBJ2-3; TRBD2 matches at 9 bases. V lost 2 bases and J lost 0; bases outside the gene matches: 6. CDR3 length equals 17 residues. The germline V gene encodes CDR1 MNHEY and CDR2 SVGAGI.

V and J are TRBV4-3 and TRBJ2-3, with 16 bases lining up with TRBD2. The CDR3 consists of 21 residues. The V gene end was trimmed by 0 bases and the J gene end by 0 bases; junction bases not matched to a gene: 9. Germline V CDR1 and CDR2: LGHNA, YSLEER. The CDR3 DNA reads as TGCGCCAGCAGCCAAGATAAATCGGGACTAGCGGGGGGGCCAAGCACAGATACGCAGTATTTT. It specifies CASSQDKSGLAGGPSTDTQYF.

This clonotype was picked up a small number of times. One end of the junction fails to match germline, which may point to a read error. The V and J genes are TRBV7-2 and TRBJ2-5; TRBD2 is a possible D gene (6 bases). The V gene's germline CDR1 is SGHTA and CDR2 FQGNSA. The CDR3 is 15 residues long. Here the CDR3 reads CASGLAVVSQETQYF. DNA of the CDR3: TGTGCCAGCGGCTTAGCGGTTGTCAGCCAAGAGACCCAGTACTTC.

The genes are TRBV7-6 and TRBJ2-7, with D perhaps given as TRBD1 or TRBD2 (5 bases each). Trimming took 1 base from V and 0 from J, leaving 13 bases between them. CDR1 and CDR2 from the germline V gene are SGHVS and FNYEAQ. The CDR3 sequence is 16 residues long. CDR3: CASSLVDGASSYEQYF. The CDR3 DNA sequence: TGTGCCAGCAGCTTAGTCGACGGGGCAAGCTCCTACGAGCAGTACTTC.

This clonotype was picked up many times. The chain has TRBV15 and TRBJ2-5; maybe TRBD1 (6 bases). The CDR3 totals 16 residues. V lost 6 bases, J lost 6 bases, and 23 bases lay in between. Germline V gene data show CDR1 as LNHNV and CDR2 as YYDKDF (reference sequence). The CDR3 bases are TGTGCCACCAGTCGCCGTACCGGGACACCACTGAAGACCCAGTACTTC. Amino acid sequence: CATSRRTGTPLKTQYF.

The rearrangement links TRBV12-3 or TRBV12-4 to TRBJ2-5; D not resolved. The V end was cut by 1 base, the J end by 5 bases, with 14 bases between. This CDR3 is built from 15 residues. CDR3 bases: TGTGCCAGCAGTTTAGACCCGTTGGGTCGGGAGACCCAGTACTTC. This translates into CASSLDPLGRETQYF.

The CDR3 bases are TGTGCCAGCAGCCAAGTGGGACTAGGGGGCGAGCAGTACTTC. It translates to CASSQVGLGGEQYF. This rearrangement joins TRBV3-1 to TRBJ2-7; 8 nucleotides align to TRBD2. The junction had 5 bases not matched to a gene; V was cut back by 1 base and J by 6 bases. This CDR3 has 14 residues. Germline V lookup: CDR1 LGHDT, CDR2 YNNKEL (reference sequence).

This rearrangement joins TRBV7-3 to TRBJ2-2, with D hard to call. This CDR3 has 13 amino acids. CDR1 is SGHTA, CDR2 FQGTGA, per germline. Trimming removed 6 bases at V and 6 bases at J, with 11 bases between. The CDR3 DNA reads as TGTGCCAGCAGTTGGGAATCGGCCGGGGAGCTGTTTTTT. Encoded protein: CASSWESAGELFF.

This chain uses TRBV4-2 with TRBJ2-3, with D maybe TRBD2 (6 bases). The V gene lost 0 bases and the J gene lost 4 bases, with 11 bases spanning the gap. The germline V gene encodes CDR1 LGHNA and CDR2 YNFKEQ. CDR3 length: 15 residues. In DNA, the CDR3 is TGTGCCAGCAGCCAAGATTTTACTAGCCCAGATACGCAGTATTTT. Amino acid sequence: CASSQDFTSPDTQYF.

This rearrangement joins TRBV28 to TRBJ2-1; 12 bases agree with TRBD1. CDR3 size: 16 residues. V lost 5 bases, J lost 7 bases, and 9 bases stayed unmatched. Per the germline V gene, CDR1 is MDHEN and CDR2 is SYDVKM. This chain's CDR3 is CASSPSGTGGRNEQFF. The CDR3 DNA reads TGTGCCAGCAGTCCATCGGGGACAGGGGGCCGGAATGAGCAGTTCTTC.

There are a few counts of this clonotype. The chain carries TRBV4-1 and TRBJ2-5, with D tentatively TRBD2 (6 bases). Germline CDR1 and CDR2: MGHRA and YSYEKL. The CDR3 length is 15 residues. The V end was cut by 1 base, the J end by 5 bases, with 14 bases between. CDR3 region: CASSQVMDYLETQYF. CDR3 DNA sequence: TGCGCCAGCAGCCAAGTTATGGACTATCTGGAGACCCAGTACTTC.

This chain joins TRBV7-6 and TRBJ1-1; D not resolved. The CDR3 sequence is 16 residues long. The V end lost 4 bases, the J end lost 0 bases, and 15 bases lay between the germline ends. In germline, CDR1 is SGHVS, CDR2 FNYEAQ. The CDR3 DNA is TGTGCCAGCAGCTCCCGGCTCACGTCGGTGAACACTGAAGCTTTCTTT. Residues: CASSSRLTSVNTEAFF.

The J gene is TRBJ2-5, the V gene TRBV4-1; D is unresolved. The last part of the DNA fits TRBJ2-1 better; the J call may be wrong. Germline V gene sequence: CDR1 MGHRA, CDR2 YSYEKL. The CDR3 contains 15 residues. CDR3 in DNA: TGCGCCAGCAGCCAGGAGCCAATGGGATACAATGAGCAGTTCTTC. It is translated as CASSQEPMGYNEQFF.

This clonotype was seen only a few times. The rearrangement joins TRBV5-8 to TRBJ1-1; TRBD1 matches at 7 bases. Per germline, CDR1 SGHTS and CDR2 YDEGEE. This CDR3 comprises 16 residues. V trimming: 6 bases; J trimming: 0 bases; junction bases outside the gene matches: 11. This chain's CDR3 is CASTPTGPSMNTEAFF. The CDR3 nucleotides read TGTGCCAGCACACCGACAGGGCCCAGCATGAACACTGAAGCTTTCTTT.

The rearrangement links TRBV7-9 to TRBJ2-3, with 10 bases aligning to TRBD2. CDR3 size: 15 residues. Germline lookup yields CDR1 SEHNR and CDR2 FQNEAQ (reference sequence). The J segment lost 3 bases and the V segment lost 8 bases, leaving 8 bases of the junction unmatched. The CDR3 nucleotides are TGTGCCAGCCCCCCGCTAGCGGGAGATACAGATACGCAGTATTTT. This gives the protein CASPPLAGDTDTQYF.

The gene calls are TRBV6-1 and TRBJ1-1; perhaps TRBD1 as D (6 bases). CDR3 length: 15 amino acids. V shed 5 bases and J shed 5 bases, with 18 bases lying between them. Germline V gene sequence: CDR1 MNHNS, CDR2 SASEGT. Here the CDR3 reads CASSRWSGEETEAFF. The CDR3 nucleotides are TGTGCCAGCAGTAGATGGTCAGGGGAAGAGACTGAAGCTTTCTTT.

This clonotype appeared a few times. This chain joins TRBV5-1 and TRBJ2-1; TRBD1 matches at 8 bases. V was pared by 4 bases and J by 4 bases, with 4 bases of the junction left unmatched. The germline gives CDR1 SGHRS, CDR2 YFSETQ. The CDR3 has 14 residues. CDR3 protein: CASSLTGVYNEQFF. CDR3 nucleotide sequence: TGCGCCAGCAGCCTGACAGGGGTGTACAATGAGCAGTTCTTC.

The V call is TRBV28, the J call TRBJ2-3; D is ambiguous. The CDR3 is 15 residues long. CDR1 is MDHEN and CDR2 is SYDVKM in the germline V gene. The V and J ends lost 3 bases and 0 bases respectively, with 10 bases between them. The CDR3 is CASSLIRLSTDTQYF. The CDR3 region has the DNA TGTGCCAGCAGTTTGATTAGGCTTAGCACAGATACGCAGTATTTT.

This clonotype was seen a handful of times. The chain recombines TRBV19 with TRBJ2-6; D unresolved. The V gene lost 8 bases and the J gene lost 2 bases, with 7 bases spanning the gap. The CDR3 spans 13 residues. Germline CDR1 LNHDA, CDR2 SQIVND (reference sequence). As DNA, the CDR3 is TGTGCCAGTCAGACCCCTGGGGCCAACGTCCTGACTTTC. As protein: CASQTPGANVLTF.